The 27 T cell receptor beta chains listed next were all sequenced from one sample in a study of T cell changes during pregnancy in multiple sclerosis. Clones were read by immunoSEQ multiplex PCR, and TCRdb kept only the in-frame ones, dropping some. The repertoire consists of about 28,000 clones, with about 89% occurring once and the leading ten covering about 6.3%. The starting material was CD8+ T cells from peripheral blood mononuclear cells, obtained before pregnancy. These receptors all stem from a female donor with multiple sclerosis, enrolled in a pregnancy study.

This chain joins TRBV7-9 and TRBJ1-1; TRBD1 is a possible D gene (6 bases). Between the trimmed V and J ends, which lost 6 bases and 6 bases, there was a span of 8 bases. The CDR3 loop spans 11 amino acids. Germline CDR1 is SEHNR and CDR2 is FQNEAQ (reference sequence). In nucleotides, the CDR3 is TGTGCCAGCAGGGGGGCTGCTGAAGCTTTCTTT. Its protein is CASRGAAEAFF.

The V call is TRBV5-1, the J call TRBJ1-3; D not certain. Trimming took off 3 bases at V and 7 bases at J, with 8 bases between the two ends. The CDR3 covers 12 residues. The germline gives CDR1 SGHRS, CDR2 YFSETQ. This CDR3 is CASSSDGNTIYF. The CDR3 region has the DNA TGCGCCAGCAGCTCCGACGGGAACACCATATATTTT.

V and J are TRBV11-3 and TRBJ2-1; TRBD2 aligns across 8 bases. The CDR3 is 15 residues long. Per germline, CDR1 SGHNT and CDR2 YENEEA. With V trimmed by 0 bases and J by 2 bases, 0 bases remained unmatched. DNA for the CDR3: TGTGCCAGCAGCTTAGATAGCGGGGCCTACAATGAGCAGTTCTTC. Amino acids: CASSLDSGAYNEQFF.

The chain recombines TRBV19 with TRBJ1-1; TRBD1 aligns across 9 bases. Germline-derived CDR1 and CDR2 are LNHDA and SQIVND (reference sequence). Trimming took 9 bases from V and 5 from J; bases not matched to a gene: 7. CDR3 length equals 13 residues. The CDR3 sequence: CASKTGGRTEAFF. The CDR3 region has the DNA TGTGCCAGCAAAACAGGGGGCCGTACTGAAGCTTTCTTT.

With respect to this clone: The same CDR3 arises from other DNA sequences in this sample as well. The V and J genes are TRBV5-4 and TRBJ2-1; D remains unclear. Germline loops: CDR1 SGHNT, CDR2 YYREEE (reference sequence). The V gene lost 5 bases and the J gene lost 5 bases, with 5 bases spanning the gap. The CDR3 is 11 residues long. As DNA, the CDR3 is TGTGCCAGCAGTTCCAACAATGAGCAGTTCTTC. This translates into CASSSNNEQFF.

V and J are TRBV7-9 and TRBJ1-2, with D possibly matching TRBD1 (5 bases). This CDR3 has 15 residues. Trimming took 4 bases from V and 12 from J, leaving 24 bases between them. The germline gives CDR1 SEHNR, CDR2 FQNEAQ (reference sequence). CDR3 loop: CASSSSRRALFRDTF. Here the CDR3 DNA reads TGTGCCAGCAGCTCCTCTCGGAGGGCCCTCTTCAGGGACACCTTC.

This rearrangement joins TRBV27 to TRBJ2-1, with D hard to call. The CDR3 length is 14 residues. Germline V CDR1 and CDR2: MNHEY, SMNVEV (reference sequence). Trimming stripped 4 bases from V and 7 bases from J, with 14 bases between. The CDR3 reads CASSSKPGWNEQFF. The CDR3 DNA reads TGTGCCAGCAGTTCCAAGCCCGGGTGGAATGAGCAGTTCTTC.

The rearrangement links TRBV5-4 to TRBJ2-1; 14 bases are a match to TRBD2. CDR1 and CDR2 from the germline V gene are SGHNT and YYREEE (reference sequence). The CDR3 extends over 15 amino acids. Trimming removed 3 bases from V and 6 bases from J; junction bases left unmatched: 2. The CDR3 DNA is TGTGCCAGCAGCTCGGGACTAGCGGGAGCCAATGAGCAGTTCTTC. Translating it yields CASSSGLAGANEQFF.

The chain employs TRBV7-9 and TRBJ1-1; D gene ambiguous. V dropped 5 bases and J dropped 4 bases, with 5 bases sitting between them. The CDR3 is 11 amino acids. The germline V gene encodes CDR1 SEHNR and CDR2 FQNEAQ (reference sequence). The DNA for the CDR3 is TGTGCCAGCAGCAACTCCACTGAAGCTTTCTTT. As protein: CASSNSTEAFF.

The chain uses TRBV27 and TRBJ1-1, with a weak D call TRBD1 (6 bases). CDR1 MNHEY and CDR2 SMNVEV come from the germline V gene (reference sequence). V lost 1 base to trimming and J lost 1 base, with 13 bases between them. The CDR3 consists of 16 residues. In DNA form, the CDR3 reads TGTGCCAGCAGTTTATTCGTACCGGGACAGAACACTGAAGCTTTCTTT. It yields the protein CASSLFVPGQNTEAFF.

CDR3 in DNA: TGTGCCAGCAGCCAAGTGTTCTCCGGCGAGCAGTACTTC. Amino acid sequence: CASSQVFSGEQYF. The chain recombines TRBV14 with TRBJ2-7; no clear D. The V gene's germline CDR1 is SGHDN and CDR2 FVKESK. V dropped 1 base and J dropped 6 bases, with 10 bases sitting between them. The CDR3 length is 13 residues.

The chain couples TRBV4-3 to TRBJ1-1; a possible D gene is TRBD1 (6 bases). The V gene lost 1 base and the J gene lost 1 base, with 10 bases spanning the gap. Germline CDR1 and CDR2: LGHNA and YSLEER. There are 15 residues in the CDR3. In DNA, the CDR3 is TGCGCCAGCAGCCAAGTTCCGACAGGGAACACTGAAGCTTTCTTT. This gives the protein CASSQVPTGNTEAFF.

The chain has TRBV27 and TRBJ2-6, with no clear D. Trimming took 6 bases from V and 3 from J, leaving 6 bases between them. There are 13 residues in the CDR3. Germline V gene sequence: CDR1 MNHEY, CDR2 SMNVEV (reference sequence). CDR3 sequence (DNA): TGTGCCAGCAGCTGGAGTGGGGCCAACGTCCTGACTTTC. Translating it yields CASSWSGANVLTF.

This rearrangement joins TRBV27 to TRBJ2-1, with 10 bases identical to TRBD2. The V gene end was trimmed by 5 bases and the J gene end by 2 bases; junction bases not matched to a gene: 9. Germline V gives CDR1 MNHEY, CDR2 SMNVEV (reference sequence). The CDR3 loop spans 17 amino acids. The CDR3 sequence is CASSRSSGRVAYNEQFF. CDR3 DNA: TGTGCCAGCAGTCGGTCAAGCGGGAGGGTCGCCTACAATGAGCAGTTCTTC.

The chain employs TRBV9 and TRBJ2-1, with 7 bases that match TRBD2. The length of the CDR3 is 16 residues. J lost 2 bases, V lost 0 bases, and 5 bases had no gene match. Germline assignment: CDR1 SGDLS and CDR2 YYNGEE. This CDR3 reads CASSVELAGTYNEQFF. Written as DNA, the CDR3 is TGTGCCAGCAGCGTAGAATTAGCGGGTACCTACAATGAGCAGTTCTTC. Looking up the rest from reference TRBV9 and TRBJ2-1 gives the full variable domain: DSGVTQTPKHLITATGQRVTLRCSPRSGDLSVYWYQQSLDQGLQFLIQYYNGEERAKGNILERFSAQQFPDLHSELNLSSLELGDSALYFCASSVELAGTYNEQFFGPGTRLTVL.

V usage is TRBV4-2 and J usage is TRBJ2-5, with TRBD2 identical over 9 bases. The J call is uncertain, as TRBJ2-7 better fits the DNA end. The CDR3 length is 16 residues. Germline values: CDR1 LGHNA, CDR2 YNFKEQ. The CDR3 nucleotides are TGTGCCAGCAGCCAAGATATCGAGCGGGGGGTCTACGAGCAGTACTTC. It encodes CASSQDIERGVYEQYF.

The genes are TRBV7-9 and TRBJ2-1, with 9 nucleotides matching TRBD2. CDR1 is SEHNR, CDR2 FQNEAQ, per germline (reference sequence). J was trimmed by 8 bases and V by 4 bases; bases with no gene match: 9. This CDR3 spans 15 amino acids. Here the CDR3 reads CASSSSGLAIYEQFF. DNA for the CDR3: TGTGCCAGCAGCTCCTCGGGACTAGCCATTTATGAGCAGTTCTTC. Drawing the rest from reference TRBV7-9 and TRBJ2-1, the complete variable domain is DTGVSQNPRHKITKRGQNVTFRCDPISEHNRLYWYRQTLGQGPEFLTYFQNEAQLEKSRLLSDRFSAERPKGSFSTLEIQRTEQGDSAMYLCASSSSGLAIYEQFFGPGTRLTVL.

The chain is built from TRBV4-3 and TRBJ2-2; 7 nucleotides match TRBD2. CDR1 is LGHNA and CDR2 is YSLEER in the germline V gene. The trim removed 0 bases at V and 6 bases at J, leaving 19 bases unmatched. CDR3 length equals 20 residues. The CDR3 DNA reads as TGCGCCAGCAGCCAAGATTCGGCGACCGGGACTAAGGAACGGGCCGGGGAGCTGTTTTTT. Its protein product is CASSQDSATGTKERAGELFF.

The chain couples TRBV13 to TRBJ2-7; tentatively, D is TRBD2 (5 bases). The germline gives CDR1 PRHDT, CDR2 FYEKMQ (reference sequence). This CDR3 region has 14 residues. V lost 1 base and J 3 bases, leaving 10 bases between the germline ends. This CDR3 is CASSLASGVYEQYF. DNA of the CDR3: TGTGCCAGCAGCTTAGCGAGCGGTGTCTACGAGCAGTACTTC.

The chain is built from TRBV29-1 and TRBJ2-6, with 14 bases matching TRBD2. The junction had 4 bases not matched to a gene; V was cut back by 7 bases and J by 2 bases. Germline CDR1 is SQVTM and CDR2 is ANQGSEA. The CDR3 totals 16 residues. The CDR3 coding sequence is TGCAGCGCCACGGGACTAGCGGGAGCTGGGGCCAACGTCCTGACTTTC. Amino acids: CSATGLAGAGANVLTF.

V usage is TRBV5-5 and J usage is TRBJ1-2, with D uncertain. The CDR3 covers 15 residues. Germline V lookup: CDR1 SGHKS, CDR2 YYEKEE (reference sequence). With 4 bases removed from V and 0 bases from J, the gap between germline ends came to 13 bases. The CDR3 spells CASSPPTGTNYGYTF. CDR3 sequence (DNA): TGTGCCAGCAGCCCTCCGACGGGGACTAACTATGGCTACACCTTC.

V and J are TRBV27 and TRBJ2-1, with TRBD2 matching 9 bases. Germline V CDR1 and CDR2: MNHEY, SMNVEV (reference sequence). Trimming took 4 bases from V and 10 from J; bases not matched to a gene: 8. The CDR3 runs 14 residues. The CDR3 is CASSSPGLAEEQFF. In nucleotides, the CDR3 is TGTGCCAGCAGTTCACCGGGACTAGCAGAGGAGCAGTTCTTC.

V and J are TRBV4-3 and TRBJ1-2, with unresolved D. From germline, CDR1 is LGHNA and CDR2 YSLEER. Trimming cost V 0 bases and J 5 bases, with 13 bases left between them. The CDR3 spans 15 residues. CDR3 loop: CASSQERSLLYGYTF. The CDR3 region has the DNA TGCGCCAGCAGCCAAGAGAGGTCACTACTGTATGGCTACACCTTC.

The chain couples TRBV9 to TRBJ2-2; 15 bases fit TRBD2. J gave up 1 base and V 3 bases, and 7 bases lay outside the gene matches. The CDR3 sequence is 19 residues long. Germline V gene sequence: CDR1 SGDLS, CDR2 YYNGEE. CDR3 nucleotides: TGTGCCAGCAGCGACCCCATGGGACTAGCGGGAGGGAACACCGGGGAGCTGTTTTTT. Its translation is CASSDPMGLAGGNTGELFF.

The rearrangement links TRBV4-3 to TRBJ2-7; D is possibly TRBD2 (5 bases). The CDR3 has 16 amino acids. V dropped 0 bases and J dropped 2 bases, with 14 bases sitting between them. CDR1 and CDR2 (germline): LGHNA, YSLEER. The CDR3 reads CASSQDRVQRTYEQYF. In nucleotides, the CDR3 is TGCGCCAGCAGCCAAGATCGGGTGCAGCGGACCTACGAGCAGTACTTC.

The chain employs TRBV7-6 and TRBJ2-2; 8 bases fit TRBD1. CDR1 SGHVS and CDR2 FNYEAQ come from the germline V gene. Trimming took 1 base from V and 5 from J; bases not matched to a gene: 3. The CDR3 is 15 amino acids. CDR3 DNA: TGTGCCAGCAGCTTAGGGACAGGGTCAACCGGGGAGCTGTTTTTT. This encodes CASSLGTGSTGELFF.

The rearrangement links TRBV28 to TRBJ2-5; D might be TRBD2 (6 bases). In germline, CDR1 is MDHEN, CDR2 SYDVKM. The length of the CDR3 is 15 residues. V lost 5 bases and J 0 bases, leaving 13 bases between the germline ends. The CDR3, as DNA: TGTGCCAGCAGTCTTTTTAGCGGAAACCAAGAGACCCAGTACTTC. It is translated as CASSLFSGNQETQYF.